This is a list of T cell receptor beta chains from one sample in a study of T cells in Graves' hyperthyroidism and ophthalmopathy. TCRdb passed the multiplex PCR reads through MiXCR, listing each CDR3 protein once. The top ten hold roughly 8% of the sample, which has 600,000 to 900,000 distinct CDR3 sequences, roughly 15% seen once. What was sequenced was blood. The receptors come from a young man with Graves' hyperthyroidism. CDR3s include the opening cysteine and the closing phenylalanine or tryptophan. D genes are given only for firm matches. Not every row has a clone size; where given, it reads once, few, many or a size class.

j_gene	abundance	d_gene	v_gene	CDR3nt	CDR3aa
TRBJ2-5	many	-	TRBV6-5	TGTGCCAGCAGTTACGGGGAGACCCAGTACTTC	CASSYGETQYF
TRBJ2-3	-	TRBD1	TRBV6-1	TGTGCCAGCACTCAAGACAGGGGGAGTGATACGCAGTATTTT	CASTQDRGSDTQYF
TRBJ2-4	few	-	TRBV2	TGTGCCAGCAGTTACAGGGCTTTAGCCAAAAACATTCAGTACTTC	CASSYRALAKNIQYF
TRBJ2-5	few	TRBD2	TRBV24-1	TGTGCCACCAGTGATTCCTGGACTAGCGGGGGGGAGACCCAGTACTTC	CATSDSWTSGGETQYF
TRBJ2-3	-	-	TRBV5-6	TGTGCCAGCAGCTTCTTCGGACAGTCTAGCACAGATACGCAGTATTTT	CASSFFGQSSTDTQYF
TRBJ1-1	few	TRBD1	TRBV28	TGTGCCAGCAGTTCCCTGACAGGGGGTGAGTCAAACACTGAAGCTTTCTTT	CASSSLTGGESNTEAFF
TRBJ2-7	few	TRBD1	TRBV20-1	TGCAGTGCCGACTCGACAGGGCGGTTTCGAGACGAGCAGTACTTC	CSADSTGRFRDEQYF
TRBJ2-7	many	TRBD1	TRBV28	TGTGCCAGCAGCATCGACAGGGGGCTAACCTACGAGCAGTACTTC	CASSIDRGLTYEQYF
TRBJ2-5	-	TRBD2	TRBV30	TGTGCCTGGAGTCCAGGAGCGGGAACTAGGGAGACCCAGTACTTC	CAWSPGAGTRETQYF
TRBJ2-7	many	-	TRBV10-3	TGTGCCATCAGGATACAGGGATCCTACGAGCAGTACTTC	CAIRIQGSYEQYF
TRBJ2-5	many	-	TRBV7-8	TGTGCCAGCAGCTCGGGGAAAGAGACCCAGTACTTC	CASSSGKETQYF
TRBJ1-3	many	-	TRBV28	TGTGCCAGCAGTTTCCGCGGATCTGGAAACACCATATATTTT	CASSFRGSGNTIYF
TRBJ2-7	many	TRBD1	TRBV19	TGTGCCAGTAGTATCGACAGGGAGCCCTCCTACGAGCAGTACTTC	CASSIDREPSYEQYF
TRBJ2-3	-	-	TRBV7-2	TGTGCCAGCAGCTTGTGGGTGGGACTCAACACAGATACGCAGTATTTT	CASSLWVGLNTDTQYF
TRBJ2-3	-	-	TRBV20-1	TGCAGTGCTAAAAAGATAACTAGTCTTTTCCCAGATACGCAGTATTTT	CSAKKITSLFPDTQYF
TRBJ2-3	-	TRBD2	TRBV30	TGTGCCTGGTCGCCGGCGGGGGGATCGGCGCCAGATACGCAGTATTTT	CAWSPAGGSAPDTQYF
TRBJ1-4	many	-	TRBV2	TGTGCCAGCACCAGAACTAATGAAAAACTGTTTTTT	CASTRTNEKLFF
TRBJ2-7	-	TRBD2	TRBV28	TGTGCCAGCAGTTTAGAGGGAGGGCCAACCTACGAGCAGTACTTC	CASSLEGGPTYEQYF
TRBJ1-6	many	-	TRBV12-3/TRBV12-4	TGTGCCAGCAGTTTGGGGGCAGAGTCCTATAATTCACCCCTCCACTTT	CASSLGAESYNSPLHF
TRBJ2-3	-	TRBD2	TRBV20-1	TGCAGTGCTAGAGTCGTTAGCGGGAGTCCAGATACGCAGTATTTT	CSARVVSGSPDTQYF
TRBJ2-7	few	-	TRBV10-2	TGCGCCAGCAGTGTAGACGGCACCTACGAGCAGTACTTC	CASSVDGTYEQYF
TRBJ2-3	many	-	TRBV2	TGTGCCAGTGTAGGTTCGGGGAGCCCCGATACGCAGTATTTT	CASVGSGSPDTQYF
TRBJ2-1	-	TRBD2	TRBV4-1	TGCGCCAGCAGCCAAGAGGACTGGACTAGCTCGTACAATGAGCAGTTCTTC	CASSQEDWTSSYNEQFF
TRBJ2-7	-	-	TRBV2	TGTGCCAGCTCGGACGAGTTCTACGAGCAGTACTTC	CASSDEFYEQYF
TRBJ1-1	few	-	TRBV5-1	TGCGCCAGCAGCTGGTTGCGTCTGGGGTTTCCAGAACACACTGAAGCTTTCTTT	CASSWLRLGFPEHTEAFF
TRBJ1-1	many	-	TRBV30	TGTGCCTGGAGCGCGCTGAGGAGGGACACTGAAGCTTTCTTT	CAWSALRRDTEAFF
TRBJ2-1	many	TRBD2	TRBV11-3	TGTGCCAGCAGCTTAGAGGGGACTAGCGTACGAAGCTCCTACAATGAGCAGTTCTTC	CASSLEGTSVRSSYNEQFF
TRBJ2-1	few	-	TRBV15	TGTGCCACCAGCACCGACGCAGTTCATGAGCAGTTCTTC	CATSTDAVHEQFF
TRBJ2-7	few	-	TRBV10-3	TGTGCCATCAGTGAAGACAGGACCGAGCAGTACTTC	CAISEDRTEQYF
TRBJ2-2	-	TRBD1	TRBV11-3	TGTGCCAGCAGCTCGGGACAGAGGAATGGCGGGGAGCTGTTTTTT	CASSSGQRNGGELFF
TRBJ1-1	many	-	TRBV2	TGTGCCAGCAGTGTGACAGTGTATGAAGCTTTCTTT	CASSVTVYEAFF
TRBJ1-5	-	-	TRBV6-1	TGTGCCAGCAGCCCCACGGCGGGAAGGGAGCCCCAGCATTTT	CASSPTAGREPQHF
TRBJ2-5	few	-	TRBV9	TGTGCCAGCAGCGTATTAGAGGGGCAAGAGACCCAGTACTTC	CASSVLEGQETQYF
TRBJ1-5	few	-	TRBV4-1	TGCGCCAGCAGCCAAGCCGGGGGGAGCAATCAGCCCCAGCATTTT	CASSQAGGSNQPQHF
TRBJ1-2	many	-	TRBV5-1	TGCGCCAGCAGCTTGGGGTCCCTACGGGATGGCTACACCTTC	CASSLGSLRDGYTF
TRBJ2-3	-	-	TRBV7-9	TGTGCCAACAGCTCGACAGATCTCACAGATACGCAGTATTTT	CANSSTDLTDTQYF
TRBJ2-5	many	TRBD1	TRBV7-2	TGTGCCAGCAGCCTCGACAGGGGCCAAGAGACCCAGTACTTC	CASSLDRGQETQYF
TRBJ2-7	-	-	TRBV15	TGTGCCACCAGCAGAGATATGGGGACGGAGCAGTACTTC	CATSRDMGTEQYF
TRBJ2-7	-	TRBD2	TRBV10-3	TGTGCCATCGGAGCGGGGCCCACCTACGAGCAGTACTTC	CAIGAGPTYEQYF
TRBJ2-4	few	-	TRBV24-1	TGTGCCACCAGTGCCGTGACAGCGCGGGGCAAAAACATTCAGTACTTC	CATSAVTARGKNIQYF
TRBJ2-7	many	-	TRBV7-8	TGTGCCAGCAGCTTAGAGAGAAGAGTAACCTACGAGCAGTACTTC	CASSLERRVTYEQYF